These 27 T cell receptor beta chains came from one sample sequenced in a study of human thymus T cells. Thymic resections from corrective heart surgery supplied the tissue. The repertoire was sequenced with immunoSEQ multiplex PCR; TCRdb's copy has only in-frame clones and lacks some. There are more than 70,000 clones in the sample; 90% to 97% occur only once, and roughly 0.031% lies in the top ten. Sequencing was performed on thymus tissue. Receptor source: a boy less than two years old with a congenital heart defect but otherwise immunologically healthy.

The genes are TRBV5-1 and TRBJ2-7; the D gene is possibly TRBD2 (5 bases). The CDR3 is 18 amino acids. The V gene's germline CDR1 is SGHRS and CDR2 YFSETQ. Trimming cost V 4 bases and J 3 bases, with 26 bases left between them. CDR3 coding DNA: TGCGCCAGCAGCCCCAGACGCCTTTCTAGTCCTCGGGACTACGAGCAGTACTTC. Protein product: CASSPRRLSSPRDYEQYF.

This clone was seen a single time. The chain joins TRBV7-2 to TRBJ2-7; tentative D call: TRBD1 (5 bases). The germline V and J ends were trimmed by 6 bases and 1 base, with 25 bases remaining between them. The CDR3 has 18 amino acids. Germline V gene lookup returns CDR1 SGHTA and CDR2 FQGNSA. The CDR3 DNA sequence: TGTGCCAGCAGGTTAAGTCCGGACAAGGAAGGGTCATCCTACGAGCAGTACTTC. This sequence encodes CASRLSPDKEGSSYEQYF.

This clone was seen a few times. This chain joins TRBV2 and TRBJ1-6; TRBD1 might be the D (6 bases). Germline V CDR1 and CDR2: SNHLY, FYNNEI. With 7 bases removed from V and 8 bases from J, the gap between germline ends came to 18 bases. The CDR3 length is 15 residues. The CDR3 DNA follows: TGTGCCAGCATGTGGGAAGGGACACTTTATTCACCCCTCCACTTT. Translating it yields CASMWEGTLYSPLHF. The whole variable domain, remainder taken from reference TRBV2 and TRBJ1-6, is EPEVTQTPSHQVTQMGQEVILRCVPISNHLYFYWYRQILGQKVEFLVSFYNNEISEKSEIFDDQFSVERPDGSNFTLKIRSTKLEDSAMYFCASMWEGTLYSPLHFGNGTRLTVT.

The rearrangement joins TRBV7-2 to TRBJ2-5, with a tentative D call TRBD2 (6 bases). The CDR3 is 16 amino acids. V was cut by 2 bases and J by 5 bases, with 18 bases left in between. Germline CDR1 reads SGHTA; CDR2 reads FQGNSA. The DNA for the CDR3 is TGTGCCAGCAGCTTATTTCAGGGCGCCAGCGGGGAGACCCAGTACTTC. Its translation: CASSLFQGASGETQYF.

V is TRBV2 and J is TRBJ2-7, with a tentative D call TRBD1 (5 bases). Germline CDR1 is SNHLY and CDR2 is FYNNEI. This CDR3 has 14 amino acids. Between the trimmed V and J ends, which lost 4 bases and 2 bases, there was a span of 12 bases. The CDR3 sequence: CASSGRQLAYEQYF. For the CDR3, the DNA is TGTGCCAGCAGTGGTAGACAGCTAGCCTACGAGCAGTACTTC. Full variable domain (rest looked up from reference TRBV2 and TRBJ2-7): EPEVTQTPSHQVTQMGQEVILRCVPISNHLYFYWYRQILGQKVEFLVSFYNNEISEKSEIFDDQFSVERPDGSNFTLKIRSTKLEDSAMYFCASSGRQLAYEQYFGPGTRLTVT.

The V gene is TRBV11-3, the J gene TRBJ2-3, with 8 bases fitting TRBD2. The CDR3 runs 12 residues. The J segment lost 6 bases and the V segment lost 4 bases, leaving 0 bases of the junction unmatched. The germline CDR1 and CDR2 sequences are SGHNT and YENEEA. The CDR3 DNA is TGTGCCAGCAGCTCTAGCGGGGATACGCAGTATTTT. This encodes CASSSSGDTQYF.

The V gene is TRBV19, the J gene TRBJ1-1; possibly TRBD1 for D (6 bases). Germline V gene data show CDR1 as LNHDA and CDR2 as SQIVND (reference sequence). Trimming cost V 4 bases and J 4 bases, with 13 bases left between them. The CDR3 has 14 residues. The CDR3 bases are TGTGCCAGTAGTAAAACAGGGTCTTTCACTGAAGCTTTCTTT. It encodes CASSKTGSFTEAFF. Full variable domain (outside the CDR3, taken from reference TRBV19 and TRBJ1-1): DGGITQSPKYLFRKEGQNVTLSCEQNLNHDAMYWYRQDPGQGLRLIYYSQIVNDFQKGDIAEGYSVSREKKESFPLTVTSAQKNPTAFYLCASSKTGSFTEAFFGQGTRLTVV.

This clone was counted once. The chain carries TRBV30 and TRBJ2-2, with D unresolved. CDR1 is GTSNPN, CDR2 SVGIG, per germline (reference sequence). The CDR3 is 15 amino acids. V dropped 1 base and J dropped 0 bases, with 9 bases sitting between them. The CDR3 loop is CAWSAIRTNTGELFF. The CDR3 DNA follows: TGTGCCTGGAGTGCGATTAGAACGAACACCGGGGAGCTGTTTTTT. Filled out from reference TRBV30 and TRBJ2-2, the complete variable domain reads SQTIHQWPATLVQPVGSPLSLECTVEGTSNPNLYWYRQAAGRGLQLLFYSVGIGQISSEVPQNLSASRPQDRQFILSSKKLLLSDSGFYLCAWSAIRTNTGELFFGEGSRLTVL.

V and J are TRBV10-3 and TRBJ1-3; 7 nucleotides line up with TRBD1. Germline V gene sequence: CDR1 ENHRY, CDR2 SYGVKD. Germline trimming cut 10 bases from V and 0 bases from J; bases unmatched to any gene: 9. CDR3 size: 15 residues. In nucleotides, the CDR3 is TGTGCCACTGGGACAGTCCTCCCCTCTGGAAACACCATATATTTT. It translates to CATGTVLPSGNTIYF.

The chain uses TRBV28 and TRBJ2-3; perhaps TRBD2 as D (6 bases). Germline-derived CDR1 and CDR2 are MDHEN and SYDVKM. V dropped 5 bases and J dropped 2 bases, with 20 bases sitting between them. The CDR3 consists of 17 residues. DNA of the CDR3: TGTGCCAGCAGTAAACCCCTGGCTAGCGCCTCCACAGATACGCAGTATTTT. It codes for CASSKPLASASTDTQYF.

With regard to this clone: Its ends do not fully match the called genes, so a read error is possible. The genes are TRBV15 and TRBJ1-6; TRBD1 might be the D (5 bases). Germline V gene sequence: CDR1 LNHNV, CDR2 YYDKDF (reference sequence). CDR3 length equals 16 residues. The chain's CDR3 is CATNRVGTRNNSPLHF. CDR3 nucleotide sequence: TGTGCCACCAACAGAGTAGGGACTCGGAATAATTCACCCCTCCACTTT.

This rearrangement joins TRBV5-4 to TRBJ2-5; D is possibly TRBD1 or TRBD2 (6 bases each). Germline V gives CDR1 SGHNT, CDR2 YYREEE (reference sequence). Trimming took off 4 bases at V and 1 base at J, with 17 bases between the two ends. The CDR3 has 16 amino acids. The CDR3 loop is CASSRKTGAPQETQYF. The CDR3 region has the DNA TGTGCCAGCAGCCGGAAGACGGGGGCACCCCAAGAGACCCAGTACTTC.

The chain is built from TRBV12-5 and TRBJ2-3; 7 bases line up with TRBD2. This CDR3 region has 15 residues. Looked up from germline, CDR1 is LGHNT and CDR2 is FRNRAP. V lost 7 bases to trimming and J lost 1 base; unmatched junction nucleotides: 8. CDR3: CASAPARGGTDTQYF. The CDR3 DNA is TGTGCTAGTGCCCCCGCTCGGGGGGGCACAGATACGCAGTATTTT.

This clone was detected a few times. V and J are TRBV18 and TRBJ2-7; no clear D. Germline lookup yields CDR1 KGHSH and CDR2 LQKENI. This CDR3 is 11 amino acids long. V lost 3 bases, J lost 6 bases, and 6 bases lay in between. In nucleotides, the CDR3 is TGTGCCAGCTCACCGGACCGCGAGCAGTACTTC. Translation gives CASSPDREQYF.

This clone has a single count. The rearrangement joins TRBV23-1 to TRBJ2-7; a possible D gene is TRBD1 (6 bases). TRBV23-1 is designated an ORF whose function remains uncertain. The length of the CDR3 is 17 residues. Between the trimmed V and J ends, which lost 6 bases and 1 base, there was a span of 22 bases. The CDR3 bases are TGCGCCAGCAGCCACTCCGATGGACAGCCCGGATCCTACGAGCAGTACTTC. Its translation: CASSHSDGQPGSYEQYF.

The gene calls are TRBV7-6 and TRBJ2-3; the D call may be TRBD1 or TRBD2 (6 bases each). With 5 bases removed from V and 4 bases from J, the gap between germline ends came to 16 bases. The V gene's germline CDR1 is SGHVS and CDR2 FNYEAQ. The CDR3 length is 15 residues. CDR3 sequence (DNA): TGTGCCAGCAGCAAACACAGGGACTGGGCAGATACGCAGTATTTT. Translated: CASSKHRDWADTQYF.

The genes are TRBV19 and TRBJ2-7; D possibly corresponds to TRBD1 (6 bases). The CDR3 runs to 17 residues. The germline V and J ends were trimmed by 4 bases and 3 bases, with 22 bases remaining between them. Germline V lookup: CDR1 LNHDA, CDR2 SQIVND (reference sequence). CDR3 in DNA: TGTGCCAGTAGTAACCCGGGACACGAAGCCGCGAGCTACGAGCAGTACTTC. It yields the protein CASSNPGHEAASYEQYF.

The chain employs TRBV6-1 and TRBJ1-1; perhaps TRBD1 as D (5 bases). The CDR3 is 15 amino acids. Trimming cost V 6 bases and J 6 bases, with 20 bases left between them. Per the germline V gene, CDR1 is MNHNS and CDR2 is SASEGT. As DNA, the CDR3 is TGTGCCAGCAGCTTACCCCGGGACCTTAACTCTGAAGCTTTCTTT. Its translation is CASSLPRDLNSEAFF.

V is TRBV7-6 and J is TRBJ1-1; TRBD1 is a possible D gene (5 bases). CDR1 is SGHVS and CDR2 is FNYEAQ in the germline V gene. The V and J ends lost 5 bases and 0 bases respectively, with 13 bases between them. The CDR3 runs 15 residues. The DNA for the CDR3 is TGTGCCAGCAGCAGAGGGGTACCCATGAACACTGAAGCTTTCTTT. The encoded protein is CASSRGVPMNTEAFF.

This sequence joins TRBV19 and TRBJ2-7; D is possibly TRBD2 (5 bases). The germline gives CDR1 LNHDA, CDR2 SQIVND (reference sequence). The V end was cut by 3 bases, the J end by 2 bases, with 14 bases between. The length of the CDR3 is 15 residues. CDR3 in amino acids: CASSMAGRRPYEQYF. CDR3 nucleotide sequence: TGTGCCAGTAGTATGGCGGGCCGACGACCCTACGAGCAGTACTTC.

The genes are TRBV7-9 and TRBJ2-7; 8 nucleotides line up with TRBD1. CDR3 size: 15 residues. The germline CDR1 and CDR2 sequences are SEHNR and FQNEAQ (reference sequence). Germline trimming cut 4 bases from V and 1 base from J; bases unmatched to any gene: 6. The CDR3, as DNA: TGTGCCAGCAGCTCGATAAACAGGGGGTCCTACGAGCAGTACTTC. It is translated as CASSSINRGSYEQYF.

Written as DNA, the CDR3 is TGCGCCAGCAGCTTGACCTTAAAAAGCACAGATACGCAGTATTTT. Translated, it gives CASSLTLKSTDTQYF. This chain joins TRBV5-1 and TRBJ2-3; unclear D gene. Germline V gene data show CDR1 as SGHRS and CDR2 as YFSETQ. CDR3 length: 15 residues. V gave up 1 base and J gave up 0 bases, with 9 bases separating them.

Only a few counts were recorded for this clone. The genes are TRBV6-1 and TRBJ1-2, with D perhaps TRBD1 (5 bases). The CDR3 sequence is 14 residues long. Germline assignment: CDR1 MNHNS and CDR2 SASEGT. V was shortened by 6 bases and J by 2 bases, with 13 bases between the two germline ends. This CDR3 is CASSRRGENYGYTF. DNA of the CDR3: TGTGCCAGCAGCCGAAGGGGAGAGAACTATGGCTACACCTTC.

The rearrangement uses TRBV18 and TRBJ1-5; D gene unclear. Trimming removed 4 bases at V and 8 bases at J, with 18 bases between. Germline V gene lookup returns CDR1 KGHSH and CDR2 LQKENI. The CDR3 extends over 15 amino acids. This CDR3 reads CASSLNEERIKPQHF. As DNA, the CDR3 is TGTGCCAGCTCACTTAATGAAGAGAGGATCAAGCCCCAGCATTTT.

J is TRBJ2-7 and V is TRBV5-8; weak D call: TRBD2 (5 bases). Looked up from germline, CDR1 is SGHTS and CDR2 is YDEGEE. The length of the CDR3 is 15 residues. Trimming pared 4 bases from V and 0 bases from J, leaving 14 bases between. The CDR3 loop reads CASSNYGLSSYEQYF. CDR3 bases: TGTGCCAGCAGCAATTATGGACTTAGCTCCTACGAGCAGTACTTC.

V is TRBV5-1 and J is TRBJ2-7; 7 bases map to TRBD1. The germline CDR1 and CDR2 sequences are SGHRS and YFSETQ. The CDR3 is 18 amino acids. V shed 4 bases, J shed 2 bases, and the junction held 18 bases outside the gene matches. This CDR3 reads CASSAIRRLGQGAYEQYF. The CDR3 DNA reads as TGCGCCAGCAGCGCAATTCGGAGGCTGGGGCAGGGGGCCTACGAGCAGTACTTC.

The chain's CDR3 is CAISEETPATNEKLFF. In DNA form, the CDR3 reads TGTGCCATCAGTGAGGAGACACCGGCAACTAATGAAAAACTGTTTTTT. The J gene is TRBJ1-4, the V gene TRBV10-3; D is unclear. The germline V gene encodes CDR1 ENHRY and CDR2 SYGVKD. The CDR3 spans 16 residues. The V and J ends lost 2 bases and 0 bases respectively, with 10 bases between them.